The clone carrying this T cell receptor (beta chain) was seen ten or more times. V gave up 0 bases and J gave up 2 bases; unmatched junction bases: 3. CDR3 length: 15 residues. Germline CDR1 reads SGHTA; CDR2 reads FQGNSA. These data come from a study of T cells in Graves' hyperthyroidism and ophthalmopathy. Template material for amplifying TCR beta CDR3 regions consisted of RNA transcripts. The TCR CDR3 was amplified in a first-round RT-PCR using the HTBI primer set. TCRdb called the multiplex PCR reads again in MiXCR, with one record for every CDR3 protein. The table has some 490,000 distinct CDR3 sequences, about 16% seen once.

V and J are TRBV7-2 and TRBJ2-5; 7 bases map to TRBD2. The receptor's source is a woman in her twenties or thirties with Graves' ophthalmopathy. Sample: blood. The CDR3 loop is CASSLAAGVQETQYF. DNA of the CDR3: TGTGCCAGCAGCTTAGCGGCGGGAGTGCAAGAGACCCAGTACTTC.